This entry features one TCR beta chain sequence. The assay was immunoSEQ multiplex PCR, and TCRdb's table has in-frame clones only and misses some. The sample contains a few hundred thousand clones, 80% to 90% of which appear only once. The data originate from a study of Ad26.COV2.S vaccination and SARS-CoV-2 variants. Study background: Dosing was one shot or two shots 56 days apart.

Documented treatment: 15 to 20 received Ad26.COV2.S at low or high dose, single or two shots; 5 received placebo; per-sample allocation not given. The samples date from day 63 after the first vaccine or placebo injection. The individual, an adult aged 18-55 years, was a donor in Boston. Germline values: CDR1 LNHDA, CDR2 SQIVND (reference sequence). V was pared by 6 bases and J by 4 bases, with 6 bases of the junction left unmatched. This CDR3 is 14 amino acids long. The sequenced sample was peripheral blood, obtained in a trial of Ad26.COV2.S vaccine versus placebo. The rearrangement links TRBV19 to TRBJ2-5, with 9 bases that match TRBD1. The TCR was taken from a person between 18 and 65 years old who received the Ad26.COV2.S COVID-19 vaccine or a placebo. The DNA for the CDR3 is TGTGCCAGTAGAGGACAGGGGAGCGGAGAGACCCAGTACTTC. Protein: CASRGQGSGETQYF.